A selection of T cell receptor beta chains follows, all from one sample in a study of T cells after yellow fever vaccination. TCRdb reanalysed the 5' RACE reads using MiXCR and keeps one entry per CDR3 protein. Among roughly 310,000 distinct CDR3 sequences listed, roughly 3.5% were seen once. Source: PBMCs, taken on the day of the yellow fever booster vaccination. Receptors were obtained from a man aged 18 to 30 who received the YFV17D yellow fever vaccine. The CDR3 runs from the conserved cysteine through the conserved F or W.

TRBV12-5	TRBJ2-1	CASGLGLRGGLNEQFF
TRBV7-2	TRBJ1-6	CASSLAVVGNSPLHF
TRBV20-1	TRBJ2-1	CSVWGFYNEQFF
TRBV7-2	TRBJ1-1	CASSLTGGTEAFF
TRBV7-2	TRBJ2-2	CASSFSPGAGELFF
TRBV21-1	TRBJ1-1	CASSKGRGGTEAFF
TRBV7-9	TRBJ2-1	CASGLPGQGLENEQFF
TRBV6-6	TRBJ1-5	CASSYGQGSFQPQHF
TRBV11-2	TRBJ2-5	CASSNRDWDQETQYF
TRBV5-1	TRBJ2-7	CASSLNSLYEQYF
TRBV11-2	TRBJ2-2	CASSLTTSALGTGELFF
TRBV12-3/TRBV12-4	TRBJ1-5	CASSLRGGLGNQPQHF
TRBV11-2	TRBJ1-6	CASSLDRVFSPLHF
TRBV5-6	TRBJ2-7	CASSFFLGPTYEQYF
TRBV7-8	TRBJ2-7	CASSLVGDSYEQYF
TRBV21-1	TRBJ1-1	CASSKDRVNTEAFF
TRBV20-1	TRBJ2-7	CSVQGAGEQYF
TRBV7-6	TRBJ1-3	CASSLDRDSSGNTIYF
TRBV7-9	TRBJ2-3	CATRGYGTDTQYF
TRBV6-5	TRBJ2-3	CASSYSKAASWDTQYF
TRBV7-8	TRBJ2-5	CASSWTSGGAQETQYF
TRBV28	TRBJ1-3	CASSFHVNSGNTIYF
TRBV29-1	TRBJ2-4	CSGILPPGGISKNIQYF
TRBV4-2	TRBJ2-2	CASSRDTNTGELFF
TRBV7-9	TRBJ1-6	CASERGALYSYNSPLHF
TRBV12-3/TRBV12-4	TRBJ1-2	CASSYRVGGAGYTF
TRBV7-2	TRBJ1-2	CASSFNSQPRSYGYTF
TRBV10-3	TRBJ1-3	CAISETRHNSGNTIYF
TRBV12-3/TRBV12-4	TRBJ2-5	CASSLALGGRETQYF
TRBV5-1	TRBJ1-1	CASSLVGSLNTEAFF
TRBV19	TRBJ1-5	CASSTFSDRGRESAQHF
TRBV2	TRBJ2-1	CASSDIAVELNEQFF
TRBV20-1	TRBJ2-5	CSARGQAAGQETQYF
TRBV3-1	TRBJ2-1	CASSQRLLYNEQFF
TRBV20-1	TRBJ2-1	CSARVSGRGDREQFF
TRBV7-2	TRBJ1-6	CASSLIAARSSYNSPLHF
TRBV9	TRBJ2-3	CASNSGGRTDTQYF
TRBV14	TRBJ1-1	CASSQGWNTEAFF
TRBV6-5	TRBJ2-7	CATAGTRYEQYF
TRBV20-1	TRBJ2-7	CSAREGAKSSYEQYF
TRBV19	TRBJ2-7	CASNPGVLAYEQYF
TRBV19	TRBJ2-1	CASSMTNRGNEQFF
TRBV20-1	TRBJ2-5	CSARDPAGAWETQYF
TRBV7-2	TRBJ2-2	CASSPRGSNTGELFF
TRBV3-1	TRBJ2-2	CASSQDQNTGELFF
TRBV12-3/TRBV12-4	TRBJ2-1	CASSFSYRVRDEQFF
TRBV7-6	TRBJ2-2	CASSTPFSTGELFF
TRBV5-1	TRBJ2-5	CASSLTVSQETQYF
TRBV6-5	TRBJ1-2	CASSFTLTGNYGYTF
TRBV12-3/TRBV12-4	TRBJ1-6	CASRVIDRGDSPLHF
TRBV7-8	TRBJ1-6	CASIRGSSYNSPLHF
TRBV19	TRBJ2-2	CASSLRRGLPGELFF
TRBV11-2	TRBJ2-1	CASSLRIINTGNEQFF
TRBV12-3/TRBV12-4	TRBJ2-2	CASSFRQGVVGELFF